This T cell receptor beta chain was captured in a study of blood T cells in healthy people across ages. It was with a sample-barcoded 5' primer and a J-beta primer mix that a second PCR of roughly 7 to 12 cycles was run. Per sample, CDR3-containing paired-end reads numbered at least 2.5 million. TCRdb re-derived calls from the 5' RACE reads in MiXCR, one entry per CDR3 protein. The top ten hold 20% to 25% of the sample, which has 1.8 million or so distinct CDR3 sequences, 35% to 50% seen once. Trimming removed 4 bases at V and 2 bases at J, with 12 bases between. CDR3 size: 14 residues. In germline, CDR1 is SGHNT, CDR2 YYREEE (reference sequence). Every donor gave 7.5 to 10 milliliters of peripheral blood. Total RNA, at least 5.5 micrograms per sample, came from PBMCs.

The receptor was isolated from a human donor in good health. V and J are TRBV5-4 and TRBJ2-5, with D maybe TRBD2 (5 bases). Sequenced sample: blood. The CDR3 reads CASSPEDFQETQYF. CDR3 sequence (DNA): TGTGCCAGCAGCCCGGAGGACTTTCAAGAGACCCAGTACTTC.